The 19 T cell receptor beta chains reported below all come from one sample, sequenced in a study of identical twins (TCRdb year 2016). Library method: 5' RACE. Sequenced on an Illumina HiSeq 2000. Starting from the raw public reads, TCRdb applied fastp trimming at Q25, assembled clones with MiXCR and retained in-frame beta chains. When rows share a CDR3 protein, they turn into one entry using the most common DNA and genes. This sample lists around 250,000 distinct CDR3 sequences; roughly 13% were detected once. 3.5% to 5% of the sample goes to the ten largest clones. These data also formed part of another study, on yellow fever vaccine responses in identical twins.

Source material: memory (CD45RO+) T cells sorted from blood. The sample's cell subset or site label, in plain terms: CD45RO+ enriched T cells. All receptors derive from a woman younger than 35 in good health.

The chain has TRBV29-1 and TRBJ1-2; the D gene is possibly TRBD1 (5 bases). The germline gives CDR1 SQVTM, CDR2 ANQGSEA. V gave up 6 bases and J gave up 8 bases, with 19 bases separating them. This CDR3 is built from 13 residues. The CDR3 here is CSVDIGGGEGYTF. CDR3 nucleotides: TGCAGCGTAGATATCGGGGGAGGAGAAGGCTACACCTTC.

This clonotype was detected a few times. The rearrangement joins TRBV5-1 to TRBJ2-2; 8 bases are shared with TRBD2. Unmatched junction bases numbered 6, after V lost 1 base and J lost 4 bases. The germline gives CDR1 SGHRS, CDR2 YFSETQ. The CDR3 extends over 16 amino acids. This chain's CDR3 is CASSLMDRGGTGELFF. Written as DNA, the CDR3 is TGCGCCAGCAGCTTGATGGACCGGGGGGGCACCGGGGAGCTGTTTTTT. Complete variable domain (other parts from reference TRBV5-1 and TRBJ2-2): KAGVTQTPRYLIKTRGQQVTLSCSPISGHRSVSWYQQTPGQGLQFLFEYFSETQRNKGNFPGRFSGRQFSNSRSEMNVSTLELGDSALYLCASSLMDRGGTGELFFGEGSRLTVL.

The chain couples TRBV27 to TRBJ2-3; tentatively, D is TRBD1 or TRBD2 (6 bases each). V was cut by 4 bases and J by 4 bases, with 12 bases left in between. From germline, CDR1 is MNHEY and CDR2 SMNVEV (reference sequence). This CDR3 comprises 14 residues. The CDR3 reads CASSSQGTADTQYF. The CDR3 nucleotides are TGTGCCAGCAGTTCGCAGGGGACTGCAGATACGCAGTATTTT.

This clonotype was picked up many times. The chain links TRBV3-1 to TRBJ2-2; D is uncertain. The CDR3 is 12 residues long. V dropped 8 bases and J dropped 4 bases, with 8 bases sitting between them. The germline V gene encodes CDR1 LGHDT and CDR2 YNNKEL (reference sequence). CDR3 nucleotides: TGTGCCAGCTGCGATAGCACCGGGGAGCTGTTTTTT. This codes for CASCDSTGELFF.

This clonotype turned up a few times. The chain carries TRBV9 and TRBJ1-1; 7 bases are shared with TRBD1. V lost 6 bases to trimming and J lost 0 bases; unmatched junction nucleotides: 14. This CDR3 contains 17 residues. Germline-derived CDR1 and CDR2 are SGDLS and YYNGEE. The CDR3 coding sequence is TGTGCCAGCACCAAGCGGGACAGTTCCGTGATGAACACTGAAGCTTTCTTT. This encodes CASTKRDSSVMNTEAFF.

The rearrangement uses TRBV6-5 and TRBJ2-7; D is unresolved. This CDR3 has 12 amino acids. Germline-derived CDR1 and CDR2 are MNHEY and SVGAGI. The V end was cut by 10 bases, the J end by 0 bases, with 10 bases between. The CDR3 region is CATLSTSYEQYF. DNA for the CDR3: TGTGCCACCCTTTCAACCTCCTACGAGCAGTACTTC.

Here the CDR3 reads CSARAANTGELFF. The CDR3 nucleotides read TGCAGTGCTAGAGCAGCGAACACCGGGGAGCTGTTTTTT. The V and J genes are TRBV20-1 and TRBJ2-2; D gene unclear. The CDR3 is made up of 13 amino acids. The germline V gene encodes CDR1 DFQATT and CDR2 SNEGSKA (reference sequence). With 1 base removed from V and 0 bases from J, the gap between germline ends came to 3 bases.

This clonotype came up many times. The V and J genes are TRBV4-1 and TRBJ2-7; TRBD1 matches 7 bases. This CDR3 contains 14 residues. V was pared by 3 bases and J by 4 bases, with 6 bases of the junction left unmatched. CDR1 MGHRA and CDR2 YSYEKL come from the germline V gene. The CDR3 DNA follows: TGCGCCAGCAGCCAGAGACAGGGCTCTTACGAGCAGTACTTC. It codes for CASSQRQGSYEQYF.

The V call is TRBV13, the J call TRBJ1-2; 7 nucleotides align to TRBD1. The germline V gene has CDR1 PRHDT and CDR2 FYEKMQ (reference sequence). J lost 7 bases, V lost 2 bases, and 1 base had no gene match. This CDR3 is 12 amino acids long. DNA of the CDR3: TGTGCCAGCAGCTTACACAGGGGTGGCTACACCTTC. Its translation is CASSLHRGGYTF.

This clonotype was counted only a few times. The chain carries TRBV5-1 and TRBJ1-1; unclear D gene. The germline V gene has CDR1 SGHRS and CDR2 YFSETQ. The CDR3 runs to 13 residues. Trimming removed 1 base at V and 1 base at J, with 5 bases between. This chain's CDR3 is CASSLIWNTEAFF. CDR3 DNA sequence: TGCGCCAGCAGCTTGATTTGGAACACTGAAGCTTTCTTT. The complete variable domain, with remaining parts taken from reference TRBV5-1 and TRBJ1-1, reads KAGVTQTPRYLIKTRGQQVTLSCSPISGHRSVSWYQQTPGQGLQFLFEYFSETQRNKGNFPGRFSGRQFSNSRSEMNVSTLELGDSALYLCASSLIWNTEAFFGQGTRLTVV.

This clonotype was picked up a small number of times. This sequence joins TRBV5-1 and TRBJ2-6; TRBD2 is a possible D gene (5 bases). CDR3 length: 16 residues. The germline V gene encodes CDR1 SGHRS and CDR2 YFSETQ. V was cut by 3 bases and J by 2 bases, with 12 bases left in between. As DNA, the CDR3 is TGCGCCAGCAGCTCGGGGTTAGGGACTGGGGCCAACGTCCTGACTTTC. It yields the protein CASSSGLGTGANVLTF. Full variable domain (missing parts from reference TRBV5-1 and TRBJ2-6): KAGVTQTPRYLIKTRGQQVTLSCSPISGHRSVSWYQQTPGQGLQFLFEYFSETQRNKGNFPGRFSGRQFSNSRSEMNVSTLELGDSALYLCASSSGLGTGANVLTFGAGSRLTVL.

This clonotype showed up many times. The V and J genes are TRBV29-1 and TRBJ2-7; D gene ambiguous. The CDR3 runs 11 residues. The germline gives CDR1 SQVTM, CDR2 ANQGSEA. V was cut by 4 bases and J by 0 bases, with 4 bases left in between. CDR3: CSVASSYEQYF. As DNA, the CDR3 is TGCAGCGTTGCAAGCTCCTACGAGCAGTACTTC.

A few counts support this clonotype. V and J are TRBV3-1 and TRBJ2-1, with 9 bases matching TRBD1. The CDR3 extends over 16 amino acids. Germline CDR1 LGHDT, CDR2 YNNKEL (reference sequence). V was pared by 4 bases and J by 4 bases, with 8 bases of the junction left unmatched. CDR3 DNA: TGTGCCAGCAGCCTGCTAACAGGGGGCGCGTACAATGAGCAGTTCTTC. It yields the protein CASSLLTGGAYNEQFF.

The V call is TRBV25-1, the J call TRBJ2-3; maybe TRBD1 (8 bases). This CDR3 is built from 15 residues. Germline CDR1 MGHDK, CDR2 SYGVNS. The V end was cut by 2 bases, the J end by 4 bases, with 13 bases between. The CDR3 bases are TGTGCCAGCAGTGAAACAGGGGGGGCGTCAGATACGCAGTATTTT. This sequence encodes CASSETGGASDTQYF.

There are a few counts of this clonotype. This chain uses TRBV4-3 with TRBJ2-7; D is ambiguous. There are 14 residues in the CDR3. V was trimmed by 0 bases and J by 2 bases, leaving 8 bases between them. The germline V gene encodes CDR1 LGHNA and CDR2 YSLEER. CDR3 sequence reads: CASSQDRHTYEQYF. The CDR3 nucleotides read TGCGCCAGCAGCCAAGACCGGCATACCTACGAGCAGTACTTC.

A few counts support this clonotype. CDR3 coding DNA: TGTGCCAGCAGTCGACTAGCGGGGGCTCGCACAGATACGCAGTATTTT. This sequence encodes CASSRLAGARTDTQYF. The genes are TRBV6-1 and TRBJ2-3; TRBD2 agrees at 12 bases. The germline V gene has CDR1 MNHNS and CDR2 SASEGT. This CDR3 spans 16 amino acids. J lost 1 base, V lost 5 bases, and 4 bases had no gene match.

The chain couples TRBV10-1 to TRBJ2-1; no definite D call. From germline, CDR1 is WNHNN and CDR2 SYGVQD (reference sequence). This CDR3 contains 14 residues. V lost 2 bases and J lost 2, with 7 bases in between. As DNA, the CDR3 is TGCGCCAGCAGTGAGATGCCTACCTACAATGAGCAGTTCTTC. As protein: CASSEMPTYNEQFF.

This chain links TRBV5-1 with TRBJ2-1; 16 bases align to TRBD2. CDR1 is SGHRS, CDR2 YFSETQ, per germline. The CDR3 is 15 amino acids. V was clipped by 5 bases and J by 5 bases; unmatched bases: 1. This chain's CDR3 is CASRGTSGRDNEQFF. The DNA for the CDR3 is TGCGCCAGCAGAGGGACTAGCGGGAGGGACAATGAGCAGTTCTTC. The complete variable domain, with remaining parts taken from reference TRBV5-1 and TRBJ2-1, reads KAGVTQTPRYLIKTRGQQVTLSCSPISGHRSVSWYQQTPGQGLQFLFEYFSETQRNKGNFPGRFSGRQFSNSRSEMNVSTLELGDSALYLCASRGTSGRDNEQFFGPGTRLTVL.

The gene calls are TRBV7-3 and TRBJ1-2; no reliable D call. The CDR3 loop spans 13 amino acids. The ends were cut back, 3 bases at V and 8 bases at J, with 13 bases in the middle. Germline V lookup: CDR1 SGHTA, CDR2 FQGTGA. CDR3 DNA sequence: TGTGCCAGCAGCTTCGGGGATGGAAGGGGCTACACCTTC. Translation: CASSFGDGRGYTF.